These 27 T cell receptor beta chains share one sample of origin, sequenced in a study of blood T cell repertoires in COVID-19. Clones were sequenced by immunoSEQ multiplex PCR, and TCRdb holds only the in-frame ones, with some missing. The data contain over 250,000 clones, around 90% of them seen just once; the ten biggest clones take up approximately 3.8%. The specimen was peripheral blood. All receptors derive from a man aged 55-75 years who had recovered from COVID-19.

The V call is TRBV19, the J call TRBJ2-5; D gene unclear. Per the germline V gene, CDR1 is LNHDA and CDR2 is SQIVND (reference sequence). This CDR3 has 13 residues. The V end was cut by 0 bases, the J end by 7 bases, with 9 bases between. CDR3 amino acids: CASSIDEVGTQYF. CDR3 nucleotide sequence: TGTGCCAGTAGTATAGATGAGGTGGGGACCCAGTACTTC.

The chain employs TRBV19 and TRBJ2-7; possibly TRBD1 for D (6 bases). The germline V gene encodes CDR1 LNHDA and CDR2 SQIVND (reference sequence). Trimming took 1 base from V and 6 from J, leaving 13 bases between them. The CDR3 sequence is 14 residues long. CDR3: CASSIGQARSEQYF. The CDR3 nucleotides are TGTGCCAGTAGTATAGGACAGGCAAGGTCCGAGCAGTACTTC.

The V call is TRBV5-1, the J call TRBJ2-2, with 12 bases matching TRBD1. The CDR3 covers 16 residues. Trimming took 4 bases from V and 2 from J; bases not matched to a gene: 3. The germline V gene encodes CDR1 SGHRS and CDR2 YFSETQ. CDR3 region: CASSPGTGGNTGELFF. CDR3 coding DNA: TGCGCCAGCAGCCCCGGGACAGGGGGCAACACCGGGGAGCTGTTTTTT. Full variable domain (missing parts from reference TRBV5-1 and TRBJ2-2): KAGVTQTPRYLIKTRGQQVTLSCSPISGHRSVSWYQQTPGQGLQFLFEYFSETQRNKGNFPGRFSGRQFSNSRSEMNVSTLELGDSALYLCASSPGTGGNTGELFFGEGSRLTVL.

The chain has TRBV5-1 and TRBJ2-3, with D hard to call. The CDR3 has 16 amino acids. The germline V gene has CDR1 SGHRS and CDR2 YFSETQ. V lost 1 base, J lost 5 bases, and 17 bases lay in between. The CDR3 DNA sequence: TGCGCCAGCAGCTTGCAGTCACCAGTGGTTGGAGATACGCAGTATTTT. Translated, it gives CASSLQSPVVGDTQYF.

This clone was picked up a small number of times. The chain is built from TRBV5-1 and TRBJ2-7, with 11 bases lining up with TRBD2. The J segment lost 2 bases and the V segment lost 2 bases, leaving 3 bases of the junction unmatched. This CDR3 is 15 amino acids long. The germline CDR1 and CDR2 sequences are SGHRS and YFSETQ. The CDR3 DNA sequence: TGCGCCAGCAGCTTACTAGCGGGGGCGACCTACGAGCAGTACTTC. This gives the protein CASSLLAGATYEQYF.

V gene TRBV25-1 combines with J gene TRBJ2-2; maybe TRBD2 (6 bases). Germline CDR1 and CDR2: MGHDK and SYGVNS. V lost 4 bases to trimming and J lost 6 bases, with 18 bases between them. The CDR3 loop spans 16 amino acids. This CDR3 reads CASSGGSGLRAGELFF. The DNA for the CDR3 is TGTGCCAGCAGTGGGGGCTCGGGACTCCGAGCCGGGGAGCTGTTTTTT.

The CDR3 protein is CASSWQGGGSADTQYF. The CDR3 nucleotides are TGTGCCAGCAGCTGGCAGGGCGGGGGTTCGGCAGATACGCAGTATTTT. This rearrangement joins TRBV7-3 to TRBJ2-3, with 7 bases matching TRBD2. This CDR3 contains 16 residues. V gave up 4 bases and J gave up 4 bases; unmatched junction bases: 11. Per germline, CDR1 SGHTA and CDR2 FQGTGA.

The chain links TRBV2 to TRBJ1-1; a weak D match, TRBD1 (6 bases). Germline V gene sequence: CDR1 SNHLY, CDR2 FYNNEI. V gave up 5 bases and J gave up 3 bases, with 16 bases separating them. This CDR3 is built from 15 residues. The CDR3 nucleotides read TGTGCCAGCAGTCCAACTACAGGGATGCACACTGAAGCTTTCTTT. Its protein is CASSPTTGMHTEAFF.

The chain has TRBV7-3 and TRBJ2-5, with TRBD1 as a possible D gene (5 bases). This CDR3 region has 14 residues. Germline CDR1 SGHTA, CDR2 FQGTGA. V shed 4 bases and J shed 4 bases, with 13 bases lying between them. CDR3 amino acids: CASSSGRVGETQYF. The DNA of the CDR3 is TGTGCCAGCAGCTCCGGCAGGGTAGGAGAGACCCAGTACTTC. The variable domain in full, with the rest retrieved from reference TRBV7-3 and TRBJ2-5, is GAGVSQTPSNKVTEKGKYVELRCDPISGHTALYWYRQSLGQGPEFLIYFQGTGAADDSGLPNDRFFAVRPEGSVSTLKIQRTERGDSAVYLCASSSGRVGETQYFGPGTRLLVL.

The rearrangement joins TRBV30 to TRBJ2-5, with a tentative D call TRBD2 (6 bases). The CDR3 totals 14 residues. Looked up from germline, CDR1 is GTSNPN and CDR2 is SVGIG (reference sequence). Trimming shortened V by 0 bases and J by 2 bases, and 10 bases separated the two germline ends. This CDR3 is CAWSVGGAQETQYF. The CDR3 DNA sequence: TGTGCCTGGAGTGTAGGCGGGGCTCAAGAGACCCAGTACTTC. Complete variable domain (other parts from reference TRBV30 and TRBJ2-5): SQTIHQWPATLVQPVGSPLSLECTVEGTSNPNLYWYRQAAGRGLQLLFYSVGIGQISSEVPQNLSASRPQDRQFILSSKKLLLSDSGFYLCAWSVGGAQETQYFGPGTRLLVL.

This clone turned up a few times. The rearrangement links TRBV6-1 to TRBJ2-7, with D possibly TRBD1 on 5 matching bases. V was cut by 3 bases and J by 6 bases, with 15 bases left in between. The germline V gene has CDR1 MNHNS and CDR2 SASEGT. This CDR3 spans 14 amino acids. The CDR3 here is CASSESQASSEQYF. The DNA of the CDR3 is TGTGCCAGCAGTGAGTCACAGGCCTCGAGCGAGCAGTACTTC.

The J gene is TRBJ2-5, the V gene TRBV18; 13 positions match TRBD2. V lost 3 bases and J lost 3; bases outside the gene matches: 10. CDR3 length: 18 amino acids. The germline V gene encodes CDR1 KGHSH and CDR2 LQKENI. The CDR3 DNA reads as TGTGCCAGCTCACCGCGGGGACTAGCGGGGTTGGAGGAAGAGACCCAGTACTTC. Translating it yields CASSPRGLAGLEEETQYF.

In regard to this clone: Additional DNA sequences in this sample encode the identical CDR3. The CDR3 is CASSYGTGTSYEQYF. DNA of the CDR3: TGTGCCAGCAGTTACGGGACAGGGACGTCCTACGAGCAGTACTTC. The V and J genes are TRBV6-6 and TRBJ2-7, with 9 bases lining up with TRBD1. The CDR3 runs 15 residues. Germline V lookup: CDR1 MNHNY, CDR2 SVGAGI (reference sequence). V lost 2 bases and J lost 1; bases outside the gene matches: 3.

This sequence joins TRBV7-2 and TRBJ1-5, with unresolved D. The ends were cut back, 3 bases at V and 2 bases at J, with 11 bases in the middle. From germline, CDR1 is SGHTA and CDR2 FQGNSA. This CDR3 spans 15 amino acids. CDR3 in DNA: TGTGCCAGCAGCTTCGGTCCATATGGCAATCAGCCCCAGCATTTT. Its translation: CASSFGPYGNQPQHF.

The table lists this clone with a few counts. The CDR3 sequence: CASSVNRDTGELFF. The CDR3 nucleotides read TGTGCCAGCAGTGTAAATCGGGACACCGGGGAGCTGTTTTTT. The chain carries TRBV27 and TRBJ2-2, with D unresolved. The V end lost 5 bases, the J end lost 3 bases, and 10 bases lay between the germline ends. Germline V gene data show CDR1 as MNHEY and CDR2 as SMNVEV (reference sequence). The CDR3 totals 14 residues.

This CDR3 reads CASSAAGGSSYEQYF. The DNA for the CDR3 is TGTGCCAGCAGTGCGGCGGGGGGAAGCTCCTACGAGCAGTACTTC. This sequence joins TRBV2 and TRBJ2-7, with 8 bases lining up with TRBD2. The CDR3 has 15 amino acids. The J segment lost 0 bases and the V segment lost 4 bases, leaving 5 bases of the junction unmatched. Germline CDR1 and CDR2: SNHLY and FYNNEI. Combining the CDR3 with reference TRBV2 and TRBJ2-7 gives the whole variable domain EPEVTQTPSHQVTQMGQEVILRCVPISNHLYFYWYRQILGQKVEFLVSFYNNEISEKSEIFDDQFSVERPDGSNFTLKIRSTKLEDSAMYFCASSAAGGSSYEQYFGPGTRLTVT.

The DNA of the CDR3 is TGTGCCAGTAGTATCCCTTCGGGGGGCATGGAGACCCAGTACTTC. It encodes CASSIPSGGMETQYF. The rearrangement uses TRBV19 and TRBJ2-5; D is perhaps TRBD2 (7 bases). CDR1 and CDR2 (germline): LNHDA, SQIVND (reference sequence). Trimming took off 3 bases at V and 5 bases at J, with 16 bases between the two ends. The CDR3 sequence is 15 residues long.

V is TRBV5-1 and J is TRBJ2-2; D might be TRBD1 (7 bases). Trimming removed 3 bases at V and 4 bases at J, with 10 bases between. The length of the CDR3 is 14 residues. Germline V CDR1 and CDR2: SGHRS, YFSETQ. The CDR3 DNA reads TGCGCCAGCAGCTCCCAGGGGGGCACCGGGGAGCTGTTTTTT. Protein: CASSSQGGTGELFF.

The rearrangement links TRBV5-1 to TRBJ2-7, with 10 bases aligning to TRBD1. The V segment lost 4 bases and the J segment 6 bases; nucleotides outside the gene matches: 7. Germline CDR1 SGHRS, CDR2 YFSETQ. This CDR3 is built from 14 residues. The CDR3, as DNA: TGCGCCAGCAGCACCGGGACAGGGGTTTTCGAGCAGTACTTC. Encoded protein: CASSTGTGVFEQYF.

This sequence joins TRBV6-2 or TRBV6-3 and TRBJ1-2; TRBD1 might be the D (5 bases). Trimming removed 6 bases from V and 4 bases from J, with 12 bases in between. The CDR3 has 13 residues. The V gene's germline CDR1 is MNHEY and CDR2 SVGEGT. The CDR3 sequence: CASSIGHRYGYTF. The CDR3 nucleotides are TGTGCCAGCAGCATAGGACACCGCTATGGCTACACCTTC.

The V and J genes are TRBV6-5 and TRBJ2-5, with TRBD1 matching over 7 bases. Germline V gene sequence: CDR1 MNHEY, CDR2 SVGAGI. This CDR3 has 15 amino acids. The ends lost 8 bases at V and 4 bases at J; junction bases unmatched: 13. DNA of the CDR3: TGTGCCAGCCGCCGAAACAGGGGCTCGAGAGAGACCCAGTACTTC. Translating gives CASRRNRGSRETQYF.

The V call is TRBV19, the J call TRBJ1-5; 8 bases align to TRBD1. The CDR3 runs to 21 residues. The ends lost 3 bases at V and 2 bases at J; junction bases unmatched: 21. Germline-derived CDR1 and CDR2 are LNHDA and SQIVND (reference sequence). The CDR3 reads CASSMTGTTGGLLEGNQPQHF. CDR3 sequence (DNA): TGTGCCAGTAGTATGACGGGGACCACAGGGGGTCTCCTCGAGGGCAATCAGCCCCAGCATTTT.

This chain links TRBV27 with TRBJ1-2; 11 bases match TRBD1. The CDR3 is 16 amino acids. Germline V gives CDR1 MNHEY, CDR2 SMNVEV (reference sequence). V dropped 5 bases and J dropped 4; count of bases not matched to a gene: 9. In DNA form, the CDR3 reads TGTGCCAGCAGTCCGATGGACAGGGGGCTCCCCTATGGCTACACCTTC. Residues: CASSPMDRGLPYGYTF.

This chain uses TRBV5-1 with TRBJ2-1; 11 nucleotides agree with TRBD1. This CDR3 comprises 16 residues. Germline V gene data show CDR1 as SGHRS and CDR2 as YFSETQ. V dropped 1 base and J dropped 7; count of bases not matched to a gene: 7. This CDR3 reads CASSLPRTGGMNEQFF. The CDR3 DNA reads TGCGCCAGCAGCTTGCCCCGGACAGGGGGCATGAATGAGCAGTTCTTC.

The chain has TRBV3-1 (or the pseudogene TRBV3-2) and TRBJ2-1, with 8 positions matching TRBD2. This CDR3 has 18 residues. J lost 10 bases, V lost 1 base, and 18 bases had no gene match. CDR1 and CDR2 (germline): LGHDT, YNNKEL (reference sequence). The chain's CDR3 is CASSQGLNSGGPRGEQFF. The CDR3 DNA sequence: TGTGCCAGCAGCCAAGGTCTAAACAGCGGGGGACCGAGGGGGGAGCAGTTCTTC.

The CDR3 sequence: CASKQQGANTGELFF. The CDR3 coding sequence is TGCGCCAGCAAGCAGCAGGGCGCGAACACCGGGGAGCTGTTTTTT. The chain joins TRBV5-1 to TRBJ2-2; TRBD1 might be the D (5 bases). V lost 6 bases and J lost 0, with 12 bases in between. The CDR3 contains 15 residues. Looked up from germline, CDR1 is SGHRS and CDR2 is YFSETQ.

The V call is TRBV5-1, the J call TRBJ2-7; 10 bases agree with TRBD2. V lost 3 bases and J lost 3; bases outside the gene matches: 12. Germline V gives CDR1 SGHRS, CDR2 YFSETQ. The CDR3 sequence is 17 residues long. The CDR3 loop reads CASSSAIGLAENYEQYF. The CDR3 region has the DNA TGCGCCAGCAGCTCCGCGATAGGACTAGCGGAGAACTACGAGCAGTACTTC.